This T cell receptor (beta chain) comes out of a study of cytomegalovirus exposure and HLA in healthy donors. Vbeta (60) and Jbeta (13) primers were used in the PCR. TCRdb's table, derived via immunoSEQ multiplex PCR, lists solely in-frame clones and lacks some. This repertoire shows about 140,000 clones, roughly four fifths found once; its top ten account for about 3.2%. Germline CDR1 and CDR2: MNHNY and SVGAGI (reference sequence). Trimming pared 2 bases from V and 8 bases from J, leaving 19 bases between. The CDR3 is 16 amino acids. This chain joins TRBV6-6 and TRBJ1-3; TRBD1 is a possible D gene (6 bases). The clonotype was recovered from a man aged 18 to 29 in good health and CMV-seropositive. Material: PBMCs. CDR3 nucleotides: TGTGCCAGCAGTTACGATGGAGGACTCCCAGGGGACACCATATATTTT. The encoded protein is CASSYDGGLPGDTIYF.